This T cell receptor (beta chain) was observed in a study of T cell responses to AZD1222 COVID-19 vaccine. As for the study in general: Second-dose timings of about 4 or about 12 weeks were pooled. Overall study results and limits: Spike-specific TCR breadth rose after two AZD1222 doses, and depth rose as well. White British people made up most donors, females outnumbered males, and clonal diversity was possibly underestimated. Only a handful of AZD1222 recipients, more than 5 in all, had baseline seropositivity.

Only in-frame clones appear in the TCRdb table, and some are missing; sequencing was by immunoSEQ multiplex PCR. This table holds under 150,000 clones, roughly 92% found once. Points on this clone: What it binds is not known.

The V gene end was trimmed by 1 base and the J gene end by 0 bases; junction bases not matched to a gene: 6. Germline CDR1 and CDR2: SEHNR and FQNEAQ (reference sequence). The CDR3 totals 17 residues. The chain links TRBV7-9 to TRBJ1-5; TRBD1 matches 7 bases. Sequenced material: peripheral blood, taken on day 0 of AZD1222 vaccination. The source is an adult in good health. This CDR3 is CASSLGQGRNSNQPQHF. The DNA for the CDR3 is TGTGCCAGCAGCTTAGGACAGGGCCGAAATAGCAATCAGCCCCAGCATTTT.